This TCR beta chain was sequenced during a study of technical replicates of blood from a few donors. The CDR3 loop spans 12 amino acids. In germline, CDR1 is SGHDT, CDR2 YYEEEE. Losses at the gene ends were 0 bases for V and 12 bases for J; bases not matched to a gene: 6. Measured with immunoSEQ multiplex PCR; TCRdb has only the in-frame clones, and not every one. The table shows around 84,000 clones, with approximately 94% occurring only once. The chain carries TRBV5-6 and TRBJ2-7; 7 bases are shared with TRBD2. The clonotype originates from a human donor in good health. The sequenced sample was T cells isolated from PBMCs. Here the CDR3 DNA reads TGTGCCAGCAGCTTGGGGGAGGGCCCCGTGTACTTC. As protein: CASSLGEGPVYF.